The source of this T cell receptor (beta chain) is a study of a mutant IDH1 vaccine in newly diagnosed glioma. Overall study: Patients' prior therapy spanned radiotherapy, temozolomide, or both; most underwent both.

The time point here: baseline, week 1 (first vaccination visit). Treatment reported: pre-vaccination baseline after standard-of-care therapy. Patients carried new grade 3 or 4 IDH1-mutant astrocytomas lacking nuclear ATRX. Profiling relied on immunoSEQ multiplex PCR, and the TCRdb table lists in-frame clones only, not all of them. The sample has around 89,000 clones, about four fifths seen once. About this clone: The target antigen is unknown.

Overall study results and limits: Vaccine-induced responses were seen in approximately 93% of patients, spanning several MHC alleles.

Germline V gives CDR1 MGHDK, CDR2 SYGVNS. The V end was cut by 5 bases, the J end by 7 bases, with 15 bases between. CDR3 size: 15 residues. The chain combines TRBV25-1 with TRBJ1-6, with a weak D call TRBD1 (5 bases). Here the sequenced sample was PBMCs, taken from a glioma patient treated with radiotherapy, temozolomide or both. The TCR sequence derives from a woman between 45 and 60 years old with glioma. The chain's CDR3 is CASSNRRGENSPLHF. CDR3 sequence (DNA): TGTGCCAGCAGTAATCGGCGGGGGGAGAATTCACCCCTCCACTTT. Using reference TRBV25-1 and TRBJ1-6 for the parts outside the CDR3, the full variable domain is EADIYQTPRYLVIGTGKKITLECSQTMGHDKMYWYQQDPGMELHLIHYSYGVNSTEKGDLSSESTVSRIRTEHFPLTLESARPSHTSQYLCASSNRRGENSPLHFGNGTRLTVT.